Here is one TCR beta chain with its context. Antigen specificity is unknown. Germline V gives CDR1 SGHRS, CDR2 YFSETQ. Trimming left V 4 bases short and J 4 bases short, with 19 bases between. There are 16 residues in the CDR3. Generated by immunoSEQ multiplex PCR, the TCRdb table keeps only in-frame clones and is missing some. This sample carries 45,000 to 55,000 clones, 85% to 95% of them seen once, and the ten largest clones take about 5.9%. The sample comes from a study of graft-versus-host responses after intestinal transplantation. Findings of the study overall: Investigators detected GvH clones in recipient marrow, with some emerging earlier in ileum or blood.

The J gene is TRBJ2-3, the V gene TRBV5-1; a weak D match, TRBD1 (5 bases). This TCR came from a human patient who received an intestinal transplant, so some T cells may come from the graft donor. The material was PBMCs, obtained 750 to 850 days after a first intestinal transplant, on the day of a second. The CDR3 region is CASSPDQGRVADTQYF. The CDR3 region has the DNA TGCGCCAGCAGCCCAGATCAGGGAAGGGTGGCAGATACGCAGTATTTT.